The 24 T cell receptor beta chains reported below all come from one sample, sequenced in a study of blood T cell repertoires in COVID-19. Generated by immunoSEQ multiplex PCR, the TCRdb table keeps only in-frame clones and is missing some. The sample lists fewer than 300,000 clones, around 90% occurring once. Sequences were obtained from peripheral blood. The receptors come from a woman in her 30s with acute or convalescent COVID-19.

There are a few counts of this clone. The gene calls are TRBV6-1 and TRBJ1-4; possible D gene TRBD1, 6 bases. The CDR3 extends over 16 amino acids. V dropped 2 bases and J dropped 5 bases, with 15 bases sitting between them. Germline loops: CDR1 MNHNS, CDR2 SASEGT. Here the CDR3 reads CASSESVARGNEKLFF. The CDR3 DNA reads as TGTGCCAGCAGTGAAAGCGTGGCGAGGGGGAATGAAAAACTGTTTTTT.

The J gene is TRBJ1-6, the V gene TRBV30; maybe TRBD1 (5 bases). Trimming took 7 bases from V and 3 from J, leaving 13 bases between them. The germline CDR1 and CDR2 sequences are GTSNPN and SVGIG (reference sequence). The CDR3 extends over 14 amino acids. CDR3 DNA sequence: TGTGCCTTACTGACAGTAGACTATAATTCACCCCTCCACTTT. This encodes CALLTVDYNSPLHF.

The V and J genes are TRBV5-4 and TRBJ2-7; 10 bases match TRBD2. Trimming cost V 4 bases and J 6 bases; bases outside gene matches: 10. The germline V gene has CDR1 SGHNT and CDR2 YYREEE (reference sequence). The CDR3 runs to 15 residues. The CDR3 region has the DNA TGTGCCAGCAGCACCGGACTAGCGGAGCCCCGCGAGCAGTACTTC. Translation gives CASSTGLAEPREQYF.

V is TRBV2 and J is TRBJ2-7, with 10 nucleotides matching TRBD2. Germline-derived CDR1 and CDR2 are SNHLY and FYNNEI. There are 16 residues in the CDR3. Trimming at V came to 2 bases and at J to 4 bases, leaving 8 bases not matched to a gene. The CDR3 region has the DNA TGTGCCAGCAGTGAAATTGGGCTAGCGGGAGAGTACGAGCAGTACTTC. It is translated as CASSEIGLAGEYEQYF.

The V gene is TRBV15, the J gene TRBJ2-4; 10 bases map to TRBD2. J was trimmed by 2 bases and V by 1 base; bases with no gene match: 2. Germline CDR1 and CDR2: LNHNV and YYDKDF (reference sequence). The CDR3 consists of 16 residues. CDR3 sequence (DNA): TGTGCCACCAGCAGAGCTACTAGCGGGACCAAAAACATTCAGTACTTC. Translating gives CATSRATSGTKNIQYF.

The V and J genes are TRBV5-5 and TRBJ1-5; D is unresolved. The germline V gene has CDR1 SGHKS and CDR2 YYEKEE (reference sequence). This CDR3 contains 15 residues. Trimming stripped 5 bases from V and 3 bases from J, with 15 bases between. CDR3 DNA sequence: TGTGCCAGCAGACCCGGACTGAAACCCAATCAGCCCCAGCATTTT. The encoded protein is CASRPGLKPNQPQHF.

V gene TRBV29-1 combines with J gene TRBJ2-1; TRBD2 matches 9 bases. The germline V gene encodes CDR1 SQVTM and CDR2 ANQGSEA. Unmatched junction bases numbered 12, after V lost 4 bases and J lost 8 bases. The CDR3 is made up of 15 amino acids. This chain's CDR3 is CSVVFGGGRADEQFF. The CDR3 DNA follows: TGCAGCGTTGTTTTTGGTGGCGGGAGGGCCGATGAGCAGTTCTTC.

The chain combines TRBV3-1 (or the pseudogene TRBV3-2) with TRBJ2-2; 15 bases map to TRBD2. Trimming took 1 base from V and 4 from J; bases not matched to a gene: 1. CDR1 is LGHDT and CDR2 is YNNKEL in the germline V gene (reference sequence). The CDR3 sequence is 17 residues long. The CDR3 DNA sequence: TGTGCCAGCAGCCAAGGGACTAGCGGGAGGGCCACCGGGGAGCTGTTTTTT. The encoded protein is CASSQGTSGRATGELFF.

CDR3 DNA sequence: TGCGCCAGCAGCTTGGTGTCAGCTGAAGCTTTCTTT. Its protein product is CASSLVSAEAFF. The chain carries TRBV5-1 and TRBJ1-1, with D unclear. Trimming took off 0 bases at V and 6 bases at J, with 6 bases between the two ends. Looked up from germline, CDR1 is SGHRS and CDR2 is YFSETQ. CDR3 length equals 12 residues.

In this sample, this clone turned up once. The chain links TRBV28 to TRBJ2-4, with 7 bases fitting TRBD1. Germline lookup yields CDR1 MDHEN and CDR2 SYDVKM. There are 17 residues in the CDR3. V shed 11 bases, J shed 3 bases, and the junction held 19 bases outside the gene matches. This chain's CDR3 is CASQRGGALLGKNIQYF. The DNA for the CDR3 is TGTGCCTCCCAGAGAGGGGGCGCTCTTCTAGGCAAAAACATTCAGTACTTC.

The chain is built from TRBV3-1 (or the pseudogene TRBV3-2) and TRBJ1-3, with a weak D call TRBD1 (5 bases). V gave up 1 base and J gave up 14 bases, with 9 bases separating them. CDR1 is LGHDT, CDR2 YNNKEL, per germline (reference sequence). CDR3 length: 11 amino acids. CDR3: CASSQGGDLYF. The DNA for the CDR3 is TGTGCCAGCAGCCAAGGGGGGGACTTATATTTT.

The chain couples TRBV4-3 to TRBJ2-7, with D tentatively TRBD2 (6 bases). Germline V gene data show CDR1 as LGHNA and CDR2 as YSLEER. The V gene lost 4 bases and the J gene lost 4 bases, with 11 bases spanning the gap. CDR3 size: 13 residues. The CDR3: CASSRAAGYEQYF. Written as DNA, the CDR3 is TGCGCCAGCAGCCGGGCAGCGGGTTACGAGCAGTACTTC.

Here the CDR3 reads CASSPSLAEHTDTQYF. The DNA for the CDR3 is TGTGCCAGCAGCCCGTCCCTAGCGGAACACACAGATACGCAGTATTTT. The chain carries TRBV7-7 and TRBJ2-3; 7 nucleotides align to TRBD2. Trimming at V came to 5 bases and at J to 2 bases, leaving 10 bases not matched to a gene. This CDR3 contains 16 residues. Germline V gene lookup returns CDR1 SSHAT and CDR2 FNYEAQ (reference sequence).

The rearrangement joins TRBV13 to TRBJ2-7, with 8 positions matching TRBD2. This CDR3 contains 18 residues. CDR1 PRHDT and CDR2 FYEKMQ come from the germline V gene (reference sequence). The V gene end was trimmed by 0 bases and the J gene end by 1 base; junction bases not matched to a gene: 11. CDR3 loop: CASSLGAPLSGTSYEQYF. The CDR3 DNA is TGTGCCAGCAGCTTAGGAGCCCCACTTAGCGGGACATCCTACGAGCAGTACTTC.

This clone was recorded once. The genes are TRBV6-2 or TRBV6-3 and TRBJ2-7, with D perhaps TRBD1 (5 bases). The CDR3 contains 13 residues. Germline V gene lookup returns CDR1 MNHEY and CDR2 SVGEGT. V lost 2 bases, J lost 3 bases, and 8 bases lay in between. The CDR3 DNA reads as TGTGCCAGCAGTTACGGGGCGAACTACGAGCAGTACTTC. It translates to CASSYGANYEQYF.

V is TRBV7-9 and J is TRBJ2-7, with 7 bases that match TRBD2. The CDR3 sequence is 14 residues long. Trimming removed 3 bases from V and 7 bases from J; junction bases left unmatched: 9. Germline CDR1 is SEHNR and CDR2 is FQNEAQ (reference sequence). The CDR3 DNA follows: TGTGCCAGCAGCTTGGCTAGCGGTGTGTGGGAGCAGTACTTC. It encodes CASSLASGVWEQYF.

The chain links TRBV5-4 to TRBJ2-1, with 11 nucleotides matching TRBD2. The CDR3 runs to 18 residues. Looked up from germline, CDR1 is SGHNT and CDR2 is YYREEE (reference sequence). Trimming cost V 0 bases and J 5 bases; bases outside gene matches: 10. The CDR3 region has the DNA TGTGCCAGCAGCTTGGGTCCTCCAGGACTAGCGGGTAACAATGAGCAGTTCTTC. Translating gives CASSLGPPGLAGNNEQFF.

The rearrangement joins TRBV19 to TRBJ2-7; 7 nucleotides line up with TRBD2. CDR3 length: 14 amino acids. J gave up 1 base and V 6 bases, and 6 bases lay outside the gene matches. CDR1 is LNHDA and CDR2 is SQIVND in the germline V gene (reference sequence). CDR3 sequence reads: CASRLSGMSYEQYF. The CDR3 DNA reads as TGTGCCAGTAGGCTAAGCGGGATGTCCTACGAGCAGTACTTC.

J is TRBJ2-1 and V is TRBV15, with D perhaps matching TRBD1 (5 bases). V shed 2 bases and J shed 8 bases, with 19 bases lying between them. The CDR3 covers 16 residues. From germline, CDR1 is LNHNV and CDR2 YYDKDF (reference sequence). CDR3 sequence reads: CATSRYYDSGADEQFF. The CDR3 DNA is TGTGCCACCAGCAGATATTATGACAGTGGGGCGGATGAGCAGTTCTTC.

The chain links TRBV30 to TRBJ2-3; D unresolved. CDR1 is GTSNPN and CDR2 is SVGIG in the germline V gene (reference sequence). The CDR3 runs to 15 residues. V was clipped by 0 bases and J by 0 bases, with 10 bases between them. The CDR3 loop is CAWSVSPASTDTQYF. The CDR3 nucleotides read TGTGCCTGGAGTGTATCACCTGCGAGCACAGATACGCAGTATTTT.

The gene calls are TRBV5-1 and TRBJ1-2; possible D gene TRBD1, 6 bases. Germline assignment: CDR1 SGHRS and CDR2 YFSETQ. Trimming pared 0 bases from V and 2 bases from J, leaving 14 bases between. The CDR3 runs to 16 residues. CDR3 residues: CASSLDRGRGNYGYTF. The CDR3 bases are TGCGCCAGCAGCTTGGATCGGGGCAGGGGCAACTATGGCTACACCTTC.

The chain carries TRBV7-8 and TRBJ2-3; 8 nucleotides agree with TRBD2. V lost 3 bases to trimming and J lost 2 bases; unmatched junction nucleotides: 10. CDR1 and CDR2 from the germline V gene are SGHVS and FQNEAQ. The CDR3 is 17 amino acids. The CDR3 spells CASSLPREGLLTDTQYF. Written as DNA, the CDR3 is TGTGCCAGCAGCTTGCCCCGGGAGGGCCTGCTCACAGATACGCAGTATTTT.

The chain is built from TRBV25-1 and TRBJ1-4; D perhaps matches TRBD1 (6 bases). The V gene lost 1 base and the J gene lost 0 bases, with 6 bases spanning the gap. CDR3 length: 15 amino acids. Germline values: CDR1 MGHDK, CDR2 SYGVNS. DNA of the CDR3: TGTGCCAGCAGTGAATCAGGGGCAACTAATGAAAAACTGTTTTTT. It translates to CASSESGATNEKLFF.

The chain recombines TRBV7-6 with TRBJ1-5; 10 positions match TRBD1. Germline loops: CDR1 SGHVS, CDR2 FNYEAQ. V was clipped by 1 base and J by 6 bases; unmatched bases: 3. This CDR3 is built from 15 residues. Here the CDR3 DNA reads TGTGCCAGCAGCTTAGGACAGGGGGCAGGTCAGCCCCAGCATTTT. This translates into CASSLGQGAGQPQHF.